One and the same sample provided the 32 T cell receptor beta chains below, sequenced in a study of technical replicates of blood from a few donors. Some clones are missing from TCRdb's copy, which holds only in-frame ones; the method was immunoSEQ multiplex PCR. The repertoire has around 97,000 clones, roughly 96% of them found once; the top ten carry roughly 0.33%. The sample taken for sequencing was T cells isolated from PBMCs. Receptors were obtained from a human donor in good health.

This clone was detected only once. V usage is TRBV6-6 and J usage is TRBJ2-7; 12 positions agree with TRBD1. CDR1 is MNHNY, CDR2 SVGAGI, per germline (reference sequence). The CDR3 extends over 14 amino acids. V shed 5 bases, J shed 6 bases, and the junction held 5 bases outside the gene matches. This CDR3 is CASSPGTGGPEQYF. The CDR3 region has the DNA TGTGCCAGCAGTCCCGGGACAGGGGGCCCCGAGCAGTACTTC.

This chain connects TRBV7-2 to TRBJ2-7, with 13 bases identical to TRBD2. The V gene's germline CDR1 is SGHTA and CDR2 FQGNSA. Trimming removed 8 bases from V and 2 bases from J; junction bases left unmatched: 9. This CDR3 spans 16 amino acids. Written as DNA, the CDR3 is TGTGCCAGCCGAGGACTAGCGGGAGAGGGAACCTACGAGCAGTACTTC. This codes for CASRGLAGEGTYEQYF.

V gene TRBV14 combines with J gene TRBJ2-5; D is undetermined. The CDR3 is 14 amino acids. Per germline, CDR1 SGHDN and CDR2 FVKESK. The germline V and J ends were trimmed by 4 bases and 0 bases, with 9 bases remaining between them. The DNA of the CDR3 is TGTGCCAGCAGCCTCCGAGGTTACCAAGAGACCCAGTACTTC. It codes for CASSLRGYQETQYF.

The V gene is TRBV9, the J gene TRBJ2-3; tentatively, D is TRBD2 (6 bases). The CDR3 length is 16 residues. Germline CDR1 reads SGDLS; CDR2 reads YYNGEE. Between the trimmed V and J ends, which lost 0 bases and 2 bases, there was a span of 13 bases. This chain's CDR3 is CASSVDEGGTTDTQYF. CDR3 sequence (DNA): TGTGCCAGCAGCGTAGACGAGGGAGGCACCACAGATACGCAGTATTTT.

The chain joins TRBV10-3 to TRBJ2-1; 9 bases are a match to TRBD2. J lost 8 bases, V lost 3 bases, and 5 bases had no gene match. CDR1 and CDR2 from the germline V gene are ENHRY and SYGVKD. CDR3 length: 14 residues. In nucleotides, the CDR3 is TGTGCCATCAGTGAACAGCGGGAGGTCCATGAGCAGTTCTTC. It codes for CAISEQREVHEQFF.

The chain combines TRBV7-9 with TRBJ1-3; weak D call: TRBD1 (5 bases). The CDR3 has 12 amino acids. CDR1 and CDR2 (germline): SEHNR, FQNEAQ (reference sequence). Between the trimmed V and J ends, which lost 8 bases and 1 base, there was a span of 6 bases. The CDR3 DNA sequence: TGTGCCAGCGGGGGGTCTGGAAACACCATATATTTT. Encoded protein: CASGGSGNTIYF.

The chain has TRBV19 and TRBJ2-5; 8 positions match TRBD1. The V and J ends lost 7 bases and 0 bases, in that order; junction bases with no gene match: 7. Germline V gives CDR1 LNHDA, CDR2 SQIVND (reference sequence). The CDR3 runs 15 residues. CDR3 sequence (DNA): TGTGCCAGTACCGGACAGGGTAGGTACCAAGAGACCCAGTACTTC. This encodes CASTGQGRYQETQYF.

This rearrangement joins TRBV11-3 to TRBJ2-5; 8 nucleotides line up with TRBD1. CDR3 size: 11 residues. Germline CDR1 is SGHNT and CDR2 is YENEEA. V shed 9 bases and J 5 bases; nucleotides not matched to a gene: 2. The CDR3 here is CASRQGETQYF. The CDR3 DNA reads as TGTGCCAGTAGACAGGGGGAGACCCAGTACTTC.

The V gene is TRBV7-2, the J gene TRBJ1-2; 10 nucleotides align to TRBD1. The CDR3 runs 17 residues. The trim removed 1 base at V and 7 bases at J, leaving 12 bases unmatched. The germline CDR1 and CDR2 sequences are SGHTA and FQGNSA. CDR3 in amino acids: CASSLDREGTGEFGYTF. The DNA of the CDR3 is TGTGCCAGCAGCTTAGATCGGGAGGGGACAGGGGAATTTGGCTACACCTTC.

The rearrangement links TRBV27 to TRBJ1-5; TRBD1 agrees at 7 bases. The length of the CDR3 is 14 residues. The germline gives CDR1 MNHEY, CDR2 SMNVEV (reference sequence). V trimming: 7 bases; J trimming: 3 bases; junction bases outside the gene matches: 6. The CDR3 sequence: CASTRTGFNQPQHF. The CDR3 DNA sequence: TGTGCCAGCACCAGGACAGGTTTCAATCAGCCCCAGCATTTT.

CDR3 DNA: TGCAGTGCCGAGGCTGGAAACACCATATATTTT. Amino acids: CSAEAGNTIYF. The rearrangement joins TRBV20-1 to TRBJ1-3; no clear D. The CDR3 is made up of 11 amino acids. Germline assignment: CDR1 DFQATT and CDR2 SNEGSKA (reference sequence). The ends were cut back, 6 bases at V and 2 bases at J, with 5 bases in the middle.

This sequence joins TRBV7-9 and TRBJ2-1, with 7 positions matching TRBD2. Germline trimming cut 8 bases from V and 6 bases from J; bases unmatched to any gene: 13. The CDR3 consists of 15 residues. Germline V gene sequence: CDR1 SEHNR, CDR2 FQNEAQ (reference sequence). CDR3 bases: TGTGCCAGCCCGCCGCCCGGGGCGGGGGTCAATGAGCAGTTCTTC. This gives the protein CASPPPGAGVNEQFF.

As for this clone: At one boundary the junction diverges from the germline segment, which might be a read error. The sample carries other DNA sequences with the same CDR3. The rearrangement joins TRBV6-5 to TRBJ1-2; 8 nucleotides agree with TRBD1. Per germline, CDR1 MNHEY and CDR2 SVGAGI. The CDR3 is 13 amino acids. CDR3 protein: CASRPDRGVGYTF. The CDR3 DNA is TGCGCCAGCAGACCCGACAGGGGAGTTGGCTACACCTTC.

V and J are TRBV12-5 and TRBJ1-1; D is possibly TRBD1 (6 bases). Germline CDR1 is LGHNT and CDR2 is FRNRAP. V was pared by 7 bases and J by 0 bases, with 15 bases between. The CDR3 is made up of 15 amino acids. For the CDR3, the DNA is TGTGCTAGTGCCCAATGGGGGGGCATGAACACTGAAGCTTTCTTT. Its protein is CASAQWGGMNTEAFF.

The chain employs TRBV15 and TRBJ2-1, with a possible D match to TRBD1 (6 bases). This CDR3 comprises 15 residues. The V and J ends lost 2 bases and 8 bases respectively, with 16 bases between them. Germline assignment: CDR1 LNHNV and CDR2 YYDKDF (reference sequence). The CDR3 sequence is CATSRFNTGRDEQFF. The CDR3 DNA follows: TGTGCCACCAGCAGATTCAATACAGGGCGCGATGAGCAGTTCTTC.

The CDR3 coding sequence is TGTGCCAGCAGTTTAGGGCTAGCGGGAGGTCCGACCTACGAGCAGTACTTC. Amino acids: CASSLGLAGGPTYEQYF. V and J are TRBV28 and TRBJ2-7; 11 bases line up with TRBD2. Germline lookup yields CDR1 MDHEN and CDR2 SYDVKM. The V segment lost 2 bases and the J segment 2 bases; nucleotides outside the gene matches: 8. The CDR3 contains 17 residues.

This sequence joins TRBV5-4 and TRBJ2-7; 7 bases line up with TRBD2. The CDR3 length is 15 residues. V lost 0 bases to trimming and J lost 3 bases; unmatched junction nucleotides: 6. Germline V lookup: CDR1 SGHNT, CDR2 YYREEE (reference sequence). Here the CDR3 reads CASSLGRETLYEQYF. CDR3 sequence (DNA): TGTGCCAGCAGCTTGGGGCGGGAGACCCTCTACGAGCAGTACTTC.

The chain recombines TRBV30 with TRBJ2-2; 7 positions agree with TRBD2. Germline assignment: CDR1 GTSNPN and CDR2 SVGIG (reference sequence). Trimming cost V 5 bases and J 4 bases; bases outside gene matches: 10. The length of the CDR3 is 15 residues. CDR3 DNA: TGTGCCTGGCCTGGGGAGGGGCTGAGCACCGGGGAGCTGTTTTTT. Encoded protein: CAWPGEGLSTGELFF.

The CDR3 spells CASSAGGFYGYTF. CDR3 nucleotide sequence: TGTGCCAGCAGCGCAGGGGGTTTTTATGGCTACACCTTC. V and J are TRBV9 and TRBJ1-2, with TRBD1 identical over 7 bases. With V trimmed by 3 bases and J by 5 bases, 4 bases remained unmatched. This CDR3 has 13 residues. CDR1 is SGDLS, CDR2 YYNGEE, per germline.

The count of this clone is one. An end of the junction does not agree with germline; a read error may underlie this. The chain uses TRBV28 and TRBJ2-7; 12 bases match TRBD2. The CDR3 length is 13 residues. Germline V lookup: CDR1 MDHEN, CDR2 SYDVKM. As DNA, the CDR3 is TGTGCCAGCAGTTTAACGACTAGCGGGAGTCTGTGGTTC. This sequence encodes CASSLTTSGSLWF.

CDR3: CASSLNRAYEQYF. CDR3 in DNA: TGTGCCAGCAGCTTAAACCGGGCCTACGAGCAGTACTTC. This chain links TRBV11-3 with TRBJ2-7; D is uncertain. The germline V and J ends were trimmed by 2 bases and 2 bases, with 7 bases remaining between them. The CDR3 consists of 13 residues. CDR1 and CDR2 from the germline V gene are SGHNT and YENEEA.

The rearrangement joins TRBV29-1 to TRBJ1-5; D remains ambiguous. V was pared by 4 bases and J by 3 bases, with 7 bases between. The germline gives CDR1 SQVTM, CDR2 ANQGSEA. This CDR3 spans 12 amino acids. The CDR3 coding sequence is TGCAGCGTTGGTGGCCACAATCAGCCCCAGCATTTT. It specifies CSVGGHNQPQHF.

The CDR3 nucleotides read TGCGCCAGCAGCCCACTAGCAGTTTATTACGAGCAGTACTTC. It yields the protein CASSPLAVYYEQYF. This rearrangement joins TRBV4-1 to TRBJ2-7, with D perhaps TRBD2 (6 bases). Germline V CDR1 and CDR2: MGHRA, YSYEKL. V gave up 4 bases and J gave up 4 bases, with 14 bases separating them. This CDR3 has 14 residues.

This clone was seen a single time. The chain is built from TRBV11-2 and TRBJ2-7, with D maybe TRBD2 (6 bases). The germline CDR1 and CDR2 sequences are SGHAT and FQNNGV. The length of the CDR3 is 14 residues. Between the trimmed V and J ends, which lost 3 bases and 0 bases, there was a span of 9 bases. This CDR3 is CASSLGLSSYEQYF. CDR3 DNA sequence: TGTGCCAGCAGCTTGGGACTTAGCTCCTACGAGCAGTACTTC.

V gene TRBV16 combines with J gene TRBJ1-1, with a possible D match to TRBD1 (6 bases). V was cut by 0 bases and J by 4 bases, with 12 bases left in between. Germline V lookup: CDR1 KGHSY, CDR2 FQNENV. The CDR3 length is 15 residues. In DNA, the CDR3 is TGTGCCAGCAGCCAATCGGGGGGGCTTGGCACTGAAGCTTTCTTT. Translation: CASSQSGGLGTEAFF.

The chain has TRBV25-1 and TRBJ2-1, with 7 bases matching TRBD1. The CDR3 is made up of 13 amino acids. The J segment lost 10 bases and the V segment lost 5 bases, leaving 8 bases of the junction unmatched. Germline-derived CDR1 and CDR2 are MGHDK and SYGVNS. The CDR3 DNA follows: TGTGCCAGCAGTCCAAGGACAGGCCCCGAGCAGTTCTTC. Translation: CASSPRTGPEQFF.

This chain uses TRBV5-1 with TRBJ2-1; D is ambiguous. CDR3 length equals 15 residues. The V gene's germline CDR1 is SGHRS and CDR2 YFSETQ. The V end lost 0 bases, the J end lost 1 base, and 8 bases lay between the germline ends. As DNA, the CDR3 is TGCGCCAGCAGCTTGGACTTAGCATCCTACAATGAGCAGTTCTTC. Translated: CASSLDLASYNEQFF.

The chain recombines TRBV27 with TRBJ2-7; TRBD1 matches 9 bases. V gave up 6 bases and J gave up 5 bases; unmatched junction bases: 5. The CDR3 extends over 13 amino acids. CDR1 and CDR2 (germline): MNHEY, SMNVEV (reference sequence). The chain's CDR3 is CASSRTGDHEQYF. CDR3 DNA sequence: TGTGCCAGCAGCAGGACAGGGGACCACGAGCAGTACTTC.

This clone appeared a single time. This chain uses TRBV5-1 with TRBJ2-7, with 10 bases aligning to TRBD2. CDR3 length equals 15 residues. V shed 3 bases, J shed 2 bases, and the junction held 5 bases outside the gene matches. Per germline, CDR1 SGHRS and CDR2 YFSETQ. The DNA of the CDR3 is TGCGCCAGCAGCTCCAAGCGGGAGGGCCCCTACGAGCAGTACTTC. Its protein product is CASSSKREGPYEQYF.

This clone was found once. This chain connects TRBV6-5 to TRBJ1-2, with 7 bases identical to TRBD1. The CDR3 sequence is 15 residues long. V was pared by 4 bases and J by 4 bases, with 9 bases of the junction left unmatched. Germline CDR1 reads MNHEY; CDR2 reads SVGAGI. In DNA, the CDR3 is TGTGCCAGCAGTTCCCTCTCCCGGGACAGCTATGGCTACACCTTC. It encodes CASSSLSRDSYGYTF.

The J gene is TRBJ2-7, the V gene TRBV5-4, with D possibly being TRBD2 (6 bases). Germline-derived CDR1 and CDR2 are SGHNT and YYREEE (reference sequence). V was cut by 3 bases and J by 2 bases, with 18 bases left in between. This CDR3 is 16 amino acids long. The chain's CDR3 is CASSSRDWGSAYEQYF. The CDR3 region has the DNA TGTGCCAGCAGCTCCCGGGACTGGGGTTCGGCCTACGAGCAGTACTTC. Supplemented by reference TRBV5-4 and TRBJ2-7, the full variable domain reads ETGVTQSPTHLIKTRGQQVTLRCSSQSGHNTVSWYQQALGQGPQFIFQYYREEENGRGNFPPRFSGLQFPNYSSELNVNALELDDSALYLCASSSRDWGSAYEQYFGPGTRLTVT.

The chain is built from TRBV28 and TRBJ2-7; D is ambiguous. V lost 5 bases and J lost 2, with 16 bases in between. Germline-derived CDR1 and CDR2 are MDHEN and SYDVKM. The CDR3 has 15 amino acids. The CDR3 bases are TGTGCCAGCAGTAGTCCAGGCCTACTCACCTACGAGCAGTACTTC. Translating gives CASSSPGLLTYEQYF.